Listed below are T cell receptor beta chains from one sample, sequenced in a study of T cells in Graves' hyperthyroidism and ophthalmopathy. Each CDR3 protein is one row after TCRdb ran MiXCR on the multiplex PCR reads. The data hold roughly 400,000 distinct CDR3 sequences, with more than 12% observed a single time. Sequencing was done on a sample of blood. The receptors stem from a man between 45 and 60 years old with Graves' ophthalmopathy. The CDR3 runs from the conserved cysteine through the conserved F or W. D genes are given only for firm matches. Expanded clones are given a class, and other clones once, few, many or no size at all.

cdr3_nt cdr3_aa clone_size v_call d_call j_call
TGTGCCAGCAGCTTAGGGGGGCTCACTCAGCCCCAGCATTTT CASSLGGLTQPQHF - TRBV5-8 - TRBJ1-5
TGCAGCCCCAGAGGCGGGAACTACAATGAGCAGTTCTTC CSPRGGNYNEQFF many TRBV20-1 - TRBJ2-1
TGTGCCAGCAGTGAAGCGGGGGTGGCGAACACTGAAGCTTTCTTT CASSEAGVANTEAFF many TRBV2 - TRBJ1-1
TGTGCCAGCAGCTTAGGGCTAGGGGAGCACTACGAGCAGTACTTC CASSLGLGEHYEQYF - TRBV11-2 - TRBJ2-7
TGTGCCAGTAGTATGAGGGGGGCCGAGCGGGCCGCCTCCACCGGGGAGCTGTTTTTT CASSMRGAERAASTGELFF many TRBV19 - TRBJ2-2
TGTGCCAGCAGTTACGGGCAGGGCTACGAGCAGTACTTC CASSYGQGYEQYF - TRBV27 - TRBJ2-7
TGTGCCAGCAGCCAATCCCAAAACTACGAGCAGTACTTC CASSQSQNYEQYF many TRBV3-1 - TRBJ2-7
TGCGCCAGCAGCCTGGGACAGGGGGCGCGGGGCACTGAAGCTTTCTTT CASSLGQGARGTEAFF many TRBV5-1 TRBD1 TRBJ1-1
TGTGCCAGCAGTGAAGCCAAAAATGCTGAGCAGTTCTTC CASSEAKNAEQFF many TRBV2 - TRBJ2-1
TGTGCCAGCAGTTACTATAGCTCCTACAATGAGCAGTTCTTC CASSYYSSYNEQFF many TRBV6-2/TRBV6-3 - TRBJ2-1
TGTGCCAGCAGTGGACTAGCGTTAGCCCTTGGGGAGCAGTTCTTC CASSGLALALGEQFF many TRBV2 TRBD2 TRBJ2-1
TGCGCCAGCAGCTTGGTGGCGGGAGGTATTAGCTCCTACGAGCAGTACTTC CASSLVAGGISSYEQYF many TRBV5-1 TRBD2 TRBJ2-7
TGTGCCAGCAGCGGGACAGGAACAGATACGCAGTATTTT CASSGTGTDTQYF many TRBV12-3/TRBV12-4 TRBD1 TRBJ2-3
TGCAGTGCTACGGTGGCCGCAACTAATGAAAAACTGTTTTTT CSATVAATNEKLFF many TRBV20-1 - TRBJ1-4
TGTGCCAGCAGTTCTAGCGGGGTCAGTACAGATACGCAGTATTTT CASSSSGVSTDTQYF many TRBV28 TRBD2 TRBJ2-3
TGCGTCAGCAGCTTGGGAGACTACGAGCAGTACTTC CVSSLGDYEQYF few TRBV5-1 - TRBJ2-7
TGTGCCAGCAGCCAAGCGATAGCGGGAGTTGGTGAGCAGTTCTTC CASSQAIAGVGEQFF - TRBV4-2 TRBD2 TRBJ2-1
TGTGCCAGCAGTGCCCACCGGGACCCCGGGAGGAGAGCTCCTCAAGAGACCCAGTACTTC CASSAHRDPGRRAPQETQYF - TRBV12-3/TRBV12-4 TRBD2 TRBJ2-5